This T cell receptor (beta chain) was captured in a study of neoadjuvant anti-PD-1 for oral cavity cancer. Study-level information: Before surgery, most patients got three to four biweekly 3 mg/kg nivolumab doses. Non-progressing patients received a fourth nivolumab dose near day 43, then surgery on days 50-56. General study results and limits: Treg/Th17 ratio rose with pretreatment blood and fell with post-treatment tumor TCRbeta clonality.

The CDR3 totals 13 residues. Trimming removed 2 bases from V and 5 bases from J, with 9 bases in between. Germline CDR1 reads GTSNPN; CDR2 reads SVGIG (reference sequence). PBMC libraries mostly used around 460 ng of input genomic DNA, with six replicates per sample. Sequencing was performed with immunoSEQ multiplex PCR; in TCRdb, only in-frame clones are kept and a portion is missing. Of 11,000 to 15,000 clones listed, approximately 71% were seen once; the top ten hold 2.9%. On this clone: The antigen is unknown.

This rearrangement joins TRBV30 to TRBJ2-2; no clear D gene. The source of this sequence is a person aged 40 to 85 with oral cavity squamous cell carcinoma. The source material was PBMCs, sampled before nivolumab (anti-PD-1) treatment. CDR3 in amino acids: CAWSLRWTGELFF. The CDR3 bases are TGTGCCTGGAGTCTCAGGTGGACCGGGGAGCTGTTTTTT.